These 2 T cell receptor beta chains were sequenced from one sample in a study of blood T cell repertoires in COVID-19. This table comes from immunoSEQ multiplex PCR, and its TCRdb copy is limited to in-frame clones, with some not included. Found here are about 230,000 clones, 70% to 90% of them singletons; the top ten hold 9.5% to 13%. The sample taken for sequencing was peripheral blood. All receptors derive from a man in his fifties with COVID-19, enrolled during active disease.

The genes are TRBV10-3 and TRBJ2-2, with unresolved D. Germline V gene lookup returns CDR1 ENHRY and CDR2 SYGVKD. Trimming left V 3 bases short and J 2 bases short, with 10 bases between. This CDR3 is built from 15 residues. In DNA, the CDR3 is TGTGCCATCAGTGAAAGGCAGGTTAACACCGGGGAGCTGTTTTTT. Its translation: CAISERQVNTGELFF.

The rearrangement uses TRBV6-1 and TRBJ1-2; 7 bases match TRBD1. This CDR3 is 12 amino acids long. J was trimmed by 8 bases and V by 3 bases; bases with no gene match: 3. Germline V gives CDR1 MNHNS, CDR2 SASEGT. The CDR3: CASSDRGIGYTF. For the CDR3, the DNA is TGTGCCAGCAGTGACAGGGGGATAGGCTACACCTTC.